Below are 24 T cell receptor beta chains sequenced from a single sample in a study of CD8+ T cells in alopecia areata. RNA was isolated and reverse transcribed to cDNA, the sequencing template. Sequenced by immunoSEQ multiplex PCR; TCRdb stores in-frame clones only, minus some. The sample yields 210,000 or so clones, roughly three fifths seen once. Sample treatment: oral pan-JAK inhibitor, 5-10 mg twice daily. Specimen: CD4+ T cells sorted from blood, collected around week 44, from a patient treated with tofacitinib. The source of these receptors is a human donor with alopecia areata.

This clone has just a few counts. CDR3 residues: CASSTEFYGYTF. The CDR3 bases are TGTGCCAGCAGTACAGAATTTTATGGCTACACCTTC. The chain combines TRBV25-1 with TRBJ1-2; D uncertain. The ends were cut back, 5 bases at V and 5 bases at J, with 9 bases in the middle. The CDR3 contains 12 residues. Germline V CDR1 and CDR2: MGHDK, SYGVNS.

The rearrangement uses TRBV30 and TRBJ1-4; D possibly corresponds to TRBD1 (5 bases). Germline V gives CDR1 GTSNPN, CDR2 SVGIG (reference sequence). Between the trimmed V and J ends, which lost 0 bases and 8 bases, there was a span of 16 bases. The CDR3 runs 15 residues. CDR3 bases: TGTGCCTGGAGTGTAGGGCGGCGGAGGGGAGAAAAACTGTTTTTT. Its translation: CAWSVGRRRGEKLFF.

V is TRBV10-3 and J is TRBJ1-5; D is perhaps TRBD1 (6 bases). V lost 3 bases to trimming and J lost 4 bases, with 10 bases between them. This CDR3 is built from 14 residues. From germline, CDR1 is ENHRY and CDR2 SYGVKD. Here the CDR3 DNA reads TGTGCCATCAGTGAAGGACAGAGTAATCAGCCCCAGCATTTT. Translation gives CAISEGQSNQPQHF.

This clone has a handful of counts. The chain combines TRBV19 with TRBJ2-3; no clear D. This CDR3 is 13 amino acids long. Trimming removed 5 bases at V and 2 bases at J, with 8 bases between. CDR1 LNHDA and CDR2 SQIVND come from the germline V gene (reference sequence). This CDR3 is CASSYTITDTQYF. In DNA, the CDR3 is TGTGCCAGTAGTTATACTATCACAGATACGCAGTATTTT.

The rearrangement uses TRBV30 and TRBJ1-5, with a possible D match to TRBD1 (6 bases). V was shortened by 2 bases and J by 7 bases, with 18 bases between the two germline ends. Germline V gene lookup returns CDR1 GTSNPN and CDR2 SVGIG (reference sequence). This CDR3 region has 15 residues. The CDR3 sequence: CAWSPPSGAFQPQHF. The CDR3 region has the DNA TGTGCCTGGAGTCCACCTTCAGGGGCTTTCCAGCCCCAGCATTTT.

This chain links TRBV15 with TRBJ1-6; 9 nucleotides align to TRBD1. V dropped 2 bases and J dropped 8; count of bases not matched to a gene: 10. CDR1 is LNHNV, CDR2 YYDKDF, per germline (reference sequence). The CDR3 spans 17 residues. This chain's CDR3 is CATSRPFPGQGDSPLHF. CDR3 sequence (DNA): TGTGCCACCAGCAGACCATTCCCGGGACAGGGAGATTCACCCCTCCACTTT.

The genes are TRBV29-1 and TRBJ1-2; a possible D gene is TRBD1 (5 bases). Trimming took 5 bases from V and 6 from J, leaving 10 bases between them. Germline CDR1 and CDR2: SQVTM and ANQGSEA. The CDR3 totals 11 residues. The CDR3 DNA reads TGCAGCGTTTTAAAAGGGGATGGCTACACCTTC. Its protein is CSVLKGDGYTF.

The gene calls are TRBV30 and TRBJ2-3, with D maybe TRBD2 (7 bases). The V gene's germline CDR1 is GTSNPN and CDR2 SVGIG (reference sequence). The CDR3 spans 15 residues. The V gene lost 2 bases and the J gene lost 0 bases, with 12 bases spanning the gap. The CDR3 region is CAWSRGGASTDTQYF. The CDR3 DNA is TGTGCCTGGAGTCGAGGGGGGGCGAGCACAGATACGCAGTATTTT.

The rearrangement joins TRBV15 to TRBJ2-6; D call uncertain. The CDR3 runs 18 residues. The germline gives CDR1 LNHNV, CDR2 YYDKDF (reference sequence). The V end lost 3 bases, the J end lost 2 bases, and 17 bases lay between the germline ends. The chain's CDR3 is CATSRDSGRRTGANVLTF. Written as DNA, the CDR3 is TGTGCCACCAGCAGGGATTCGGGCAGGAGAACTGGGGCCAACGTCCTGACTTTC.

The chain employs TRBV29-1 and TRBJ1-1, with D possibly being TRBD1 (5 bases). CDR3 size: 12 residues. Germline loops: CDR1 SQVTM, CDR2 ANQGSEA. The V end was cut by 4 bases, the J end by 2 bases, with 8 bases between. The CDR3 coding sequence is TGCAGCGTTGGGGGCATTAACACTGAAGCTTTCTTT. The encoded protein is CSVGGINTEAFF.

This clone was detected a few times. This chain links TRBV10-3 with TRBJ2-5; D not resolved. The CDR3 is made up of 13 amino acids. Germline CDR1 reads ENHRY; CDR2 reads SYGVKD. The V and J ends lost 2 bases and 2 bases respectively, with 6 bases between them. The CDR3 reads CAISEISQETQYF. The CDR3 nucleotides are TGTGCCATCAGTGAGATATCACAAGAGACCCAGTACTTC.

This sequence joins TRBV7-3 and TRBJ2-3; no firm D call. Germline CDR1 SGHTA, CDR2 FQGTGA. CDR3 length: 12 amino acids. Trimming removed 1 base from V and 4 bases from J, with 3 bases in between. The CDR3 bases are TGTGCCAGCAGCTTAATGTCAGATACGCAGTATTTT. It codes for CASSLMSDTQYF.

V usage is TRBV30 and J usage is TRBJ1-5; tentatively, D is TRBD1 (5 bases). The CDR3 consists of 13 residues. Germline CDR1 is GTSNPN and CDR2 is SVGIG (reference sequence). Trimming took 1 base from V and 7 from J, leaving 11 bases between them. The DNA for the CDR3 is TGTGCCTGGAGTGGTAGGGGTGACCAGCCCCAGCATTTT. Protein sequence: CAWSGRGDQPQHF.

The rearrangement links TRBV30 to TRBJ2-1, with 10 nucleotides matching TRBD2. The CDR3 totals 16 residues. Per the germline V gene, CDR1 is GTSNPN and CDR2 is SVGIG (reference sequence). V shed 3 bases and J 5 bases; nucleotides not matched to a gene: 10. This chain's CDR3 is CAWSPPGLAYHNEQFF. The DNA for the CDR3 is TGTGCCTGGAGCCCACCGGGACTAGCGTACCACAATGAGCAGTTCTTC.

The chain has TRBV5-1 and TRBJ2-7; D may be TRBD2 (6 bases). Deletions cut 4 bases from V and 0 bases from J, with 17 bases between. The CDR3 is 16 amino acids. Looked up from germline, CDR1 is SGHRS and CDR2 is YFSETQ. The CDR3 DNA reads TGCGCCAGCAGCGCGGGGACCGTCCGGGCCTCCTACGAGCAGTACTTC. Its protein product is CASSAGTVRASYEQYF.

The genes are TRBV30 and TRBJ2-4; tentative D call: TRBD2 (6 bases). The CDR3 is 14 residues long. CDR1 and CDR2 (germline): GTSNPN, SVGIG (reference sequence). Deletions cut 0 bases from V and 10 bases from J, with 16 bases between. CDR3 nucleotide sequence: TGTGCCTGGAGTGTACCCGGGGGTTGGGGTATTCAGTACTTC. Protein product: CAWSVPGGWGIQYF.

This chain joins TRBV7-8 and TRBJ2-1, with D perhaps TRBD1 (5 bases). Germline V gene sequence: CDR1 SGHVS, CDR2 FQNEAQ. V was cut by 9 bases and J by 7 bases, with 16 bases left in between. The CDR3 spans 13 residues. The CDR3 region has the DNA TGTGCCAGTACCAGTAGGGGTTGGAATGAGCAGTTCTTC. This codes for CASTSRGWNEQFF.

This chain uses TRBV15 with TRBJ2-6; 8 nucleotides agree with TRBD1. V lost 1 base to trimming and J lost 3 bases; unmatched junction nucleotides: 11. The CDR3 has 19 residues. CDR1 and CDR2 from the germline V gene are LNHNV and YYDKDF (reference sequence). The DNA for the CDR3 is TGTGCCACCAGCAGAGTCGTCGCCAGGGGGCAGGGTGGGGCCAACGTCCTGACTTTC. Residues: CATSRVVARGQGGANVLTF.

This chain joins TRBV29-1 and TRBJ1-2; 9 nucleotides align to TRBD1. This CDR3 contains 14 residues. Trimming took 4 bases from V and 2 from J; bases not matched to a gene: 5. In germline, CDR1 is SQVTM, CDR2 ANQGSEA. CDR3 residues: CSVVHRGRNYGYTF. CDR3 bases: TGCAGCGTTGTCCACAGGGGGCGCAACTATGGCTACACCTTC.

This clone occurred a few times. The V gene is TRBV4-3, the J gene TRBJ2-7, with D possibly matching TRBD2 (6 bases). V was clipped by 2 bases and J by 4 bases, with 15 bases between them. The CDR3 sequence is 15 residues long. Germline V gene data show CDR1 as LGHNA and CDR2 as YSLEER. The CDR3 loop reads CASSQSRAGSYEQYF. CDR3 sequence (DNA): TGCGCCAGCAGCCAAAGCCGCGCGGGAAGTTACGAGCAGTACTTC.

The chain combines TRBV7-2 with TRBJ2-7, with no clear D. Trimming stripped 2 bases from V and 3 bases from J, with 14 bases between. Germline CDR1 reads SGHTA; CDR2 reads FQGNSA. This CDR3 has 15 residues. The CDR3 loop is CASSLKGDGSYEQYF. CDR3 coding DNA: TGTGCCAGCAGCTTAAAGGGTGATGGTAGCTACGAGCAGTACTTC.

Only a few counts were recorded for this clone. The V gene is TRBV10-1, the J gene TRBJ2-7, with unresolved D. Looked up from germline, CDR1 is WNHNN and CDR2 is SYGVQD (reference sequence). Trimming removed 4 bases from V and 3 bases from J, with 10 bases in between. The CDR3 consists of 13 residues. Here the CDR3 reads CASSAQRDYEQYF. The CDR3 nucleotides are TGCGCCAGCAGTGCACAGCGAGACTACGAGCAGTACTTC.

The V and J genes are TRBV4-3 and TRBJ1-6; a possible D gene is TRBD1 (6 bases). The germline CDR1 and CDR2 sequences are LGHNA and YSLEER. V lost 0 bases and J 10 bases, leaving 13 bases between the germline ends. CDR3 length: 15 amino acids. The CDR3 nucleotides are TGCGCCAGCAGCCAAGATCCGAGGGACACCTCACCCCTCCACTTT. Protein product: CASSQDPRDTSPLHF.

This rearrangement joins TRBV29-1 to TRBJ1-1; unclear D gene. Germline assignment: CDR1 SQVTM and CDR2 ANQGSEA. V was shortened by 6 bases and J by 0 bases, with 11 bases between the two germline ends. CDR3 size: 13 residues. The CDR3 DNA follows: TGCAGCGTGGGTATTATGATGAACACTGAAGCTTTCTTT. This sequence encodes CSVGIMMNTEAFF.